The entry that follows covers one T cell receptor (beta chain) sequence. The CDR3 consists of 13 residues. Trimming pared 0 bases from V and 4 bases from J, leaving 4 bases between. From germline, CDR1 is ENHRY and CDR2 SYGVKD. Sequencing used cDNA as its template, made by extracting RNA and reverse transcribing it. Produced via immunoSEQ multiplex PCR; TCRdb's table is partial and in-frame only. The data contain about 190,000 clones, more than 55% of them singletons. Treatment in this sample: oral pan-JAK inhibitor, 5-10 mg twice daily. This sample was taken from a study of CD8+ T cells in alopecia areata.

The starting material was CD4+ T cells sorted from blood, obtained around week 50, from a patient treated with tofacitinib. The V gene is TRBV10-3, the J gene TRBJ1-5; no clear D. This sequence originates from a human donor with alopecia areata. In nucleotides, the CDR3 is TGTGCCATCAGTGAGTCTGGGAATCAGCCCCAGCATTTT. Residues: CAISESGNQPQHF.